The clone carrying this TCR beta chain was counted a single time. Its antigen is still unknown. Clones were sequenced by immunoSEQ multiplex PCR, and TCRdb holds only the in-frame ones, with some missing. Of roughly 18,000 clones listed, just under 75% are singletons. This sample is part of a study of OX40 agonist ivuxolimab in advanced cancers. Study as a whole: Patients' therapy was ivuxolimab, an antibody that acts as an agonist of OX40 (CD134). A history of anti-PD-1, anti-PD-L1 or anti-CTLA-4 therapy was acceptable, and 40% had some.

General study points: The specificity for antigen of the expanded peripheral T cells was not determined.

CDR3 length: 16 amino acids. Trimming shortened V by 6 bases and J by 2 bases, and 20 bases separated the two germline ends. CDR1 and CDR2 (germline): SGHDT, YYEEEE. The V and J genes are TRBV5-6 and TRBJ2-5; D is ambiguous. The TCR originated in an adult with an advanced solid tumor such as melanoma, head and neck, liver or kidney cancer. Sample: CD4+ or CD8+ T cells sorted from blood, taken in a trial of the OX40 agonist ivuxolimab. This CDR3 reads CASKMVLDDLQETQYF. CDR3 bases: TGTGCCAGCAAGATGGTACTCGATGATCTTCAAGAGACCCAGTACTTC.